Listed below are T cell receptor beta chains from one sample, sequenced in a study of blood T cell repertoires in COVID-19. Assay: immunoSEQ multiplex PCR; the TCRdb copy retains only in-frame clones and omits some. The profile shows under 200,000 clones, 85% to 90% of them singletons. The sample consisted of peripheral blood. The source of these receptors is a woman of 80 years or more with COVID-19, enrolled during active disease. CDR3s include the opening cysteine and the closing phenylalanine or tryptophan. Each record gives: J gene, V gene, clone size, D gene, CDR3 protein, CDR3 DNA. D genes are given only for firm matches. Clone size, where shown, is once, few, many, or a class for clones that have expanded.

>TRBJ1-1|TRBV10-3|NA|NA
CAISQGYTEAFF
TGTGCCATCAGTCAGGGATACACTGAAGCTTTCTTT
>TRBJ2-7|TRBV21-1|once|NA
CASSTIGLADSYEQYF
TGTGCCAGCAGCACGATAGGACTAGCGGATTCCTACGAGCAGTACTTC
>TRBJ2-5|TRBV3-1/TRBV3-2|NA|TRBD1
CASSRAVGTGVIIVETQYF
TGTGCCAGCAGCCGAGCCGTAGGGACAGGGGTTATCATCGTGGAGACCCAGTACTTC
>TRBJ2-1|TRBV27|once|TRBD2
CASSTRLAGEQFF
TGTGCCAGCAGTACCCGTCTAGCGGGTGAGCAGTTCTTC
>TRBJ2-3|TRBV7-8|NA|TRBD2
CASSLYSGSSVRGTDTQYF
TGTGCCAGCAGCTTATACAGCGGGAGTTCCGTTAGAGGGACAGATACGCAGTATTTT
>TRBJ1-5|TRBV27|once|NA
CASSFGGDQPQHF
TGTGCCAGCAGTTTTGGGGGGGATCAGCCCCAGCATTTT
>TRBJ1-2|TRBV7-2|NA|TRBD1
CASRGGQGANYGYTF
TGTGCCAGCAGGGGTGGACAGGGCGCCAACTATGGCTACACCTTC
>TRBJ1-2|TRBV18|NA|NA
CASSPPISTNYGYTF
TGTGCCAGCTCACCACCAATCAGTACTAACTATGGCTACACCTTC
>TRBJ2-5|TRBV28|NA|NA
CASRGSRGFFGGETQYF
TGTGCCAGCAGAGGGTCGCGCGGGTTTTTTGGCGGGGAGACCCAGTACTTC
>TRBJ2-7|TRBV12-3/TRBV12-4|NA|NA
CASSLGLQIQQYF
TGTGCCAGCAGCCTGGGACTTCAAATACAGCAGTACTTC
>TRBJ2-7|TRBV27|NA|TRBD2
CASSLVGGGEQYF
TGTGCCAGCAGTTTGGTGGGGGGGGGCGAGCAGTACTTC
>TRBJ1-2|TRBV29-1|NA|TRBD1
CSVLYLGGQNYGYTF
TGCAGCGTTCTATACCTAGGGGGACAGAACTATGGCTACACCTTC
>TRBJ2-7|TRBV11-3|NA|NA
CASSLGGVADEQYF
TGTGCCAGCAGCTTAGGGGGGGTCGCCGACGAGCAGTACTTC
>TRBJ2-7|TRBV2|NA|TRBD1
CASSVGQGETLSYEQYF
TGTGCCAGCAGCGTGGGACAGGGGGAAACCCTCTCCTACGAGCAGTACTTC
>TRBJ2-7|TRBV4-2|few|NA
CASSQDGGSYEQYF
TGTGCCAGCAGCCAAGACGGGGGTTCCTACGAGCAGTACTTC
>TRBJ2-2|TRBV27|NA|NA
CASSLNRQVNTGELFF
TGTGCCAGCAGTTTAAATAGGCAGGTGAACACCGGGGAGCTGTTTTTT
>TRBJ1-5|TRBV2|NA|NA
CAIRSGVNQPQHF
TGTGCCATCCGGTCGGGGGTAAATCAGCCCCAGCATTTT
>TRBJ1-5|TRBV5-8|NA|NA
CASTETGQPQHF
TGTGCCAGCACCGAGACAGGACAGCCCCAGCATTTT
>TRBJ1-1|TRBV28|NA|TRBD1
CATGDRSNTEAFF
TGTGCCACCGGGGACAGATCGAACACTGAAGCTTTCTTT
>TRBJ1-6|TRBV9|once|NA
CASSVESSYNSPLHF
TGTGCCAGCAGCGTAGAGAGCTCCTATAATTCACCCCTCCACTTT
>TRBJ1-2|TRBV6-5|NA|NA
CATSPRAGAGYGYTF
TGTGCCACCTCCCCAAGGGCCGGTGCGGGCTATGGCTACACCTTC
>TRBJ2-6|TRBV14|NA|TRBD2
CASSPITSGRAGANVLTF
TGTGCCAGCAGCCCTATAACTAGCGGGAGGGCTGGGGCCAACGTCCTGACTTTC
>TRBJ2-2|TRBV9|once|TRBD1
CASSPGWTGNGELFF
TGTGCCAGCAGCCCGGGTTGGACAGGCAACGGGGAGCTGTTTTTT
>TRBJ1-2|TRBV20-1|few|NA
CSASWPQGAITNYGYTF
TGCAGTGCTAGTTGGCCCCAGGGCGCAATTACTAACTATGGCTACACCTTC
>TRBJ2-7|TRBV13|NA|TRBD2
CASSQGSGTYEQYF
TGTGCCAGCAGCCAAGGGAGCGGGACCTACGAGCAGTACTTC
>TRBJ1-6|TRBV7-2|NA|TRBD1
CASSPGQGRGSPLHF
TGTGCCAGCAGCCCGGGACAGGGTCGGGGTTCACCCCTCCACTTT
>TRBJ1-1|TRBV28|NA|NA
CASSRLSEAFF
TGTGCCAGCAGTCGGTTGAGTGAAGCTTTCTTT
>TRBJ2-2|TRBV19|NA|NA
CASMRDWNTGELFF
TGTGCCAGTATGCGGGACTGGAACACCGGGGAGCTGTTTTTT
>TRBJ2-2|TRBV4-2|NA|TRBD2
CASSPKGERDLWTGELFF
TGTGCCAGCAGCCCGAAGGGAGAGCGGGACTTGTGGACCGGGGAGCTGTTTTTT
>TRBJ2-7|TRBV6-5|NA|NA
CASSPSTGRYEQYF
TGTGCCAGCAGTCCATCGACAGGGAGGTACGAGCAGTACTTC
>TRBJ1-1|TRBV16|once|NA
CASARDTNMNTEAFF
TGTGCCAGCGCCCGGGACACTAACATGAACACTGAAGCTTTCTTT
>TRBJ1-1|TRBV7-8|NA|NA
CASSVQGPTEAFF
TGTGCCAGCAGTGTACAGGGTCCCACTGAAGCTTTCTTT
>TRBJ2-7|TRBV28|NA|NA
CASSLGLAASEQYF
TGTGCCAGCAGTTTGGGTCTGGCGGCCTCCGAGCAGTACTTC
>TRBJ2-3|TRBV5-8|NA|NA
CASSHRRASSTDTQYF
TGTGCCAGCAGCCACCGGCGGGCGTCTAGCACAGATACGCAGTATTTT
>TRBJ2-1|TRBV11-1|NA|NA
CASSTASYNEQFF
TGTGCCAGCAGCACAGCCTCCTACAATGAGCAGTTCTTC
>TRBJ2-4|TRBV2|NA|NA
CASSEDRVDGNIQYF
TGTGCCAGCAGTGAAGACAGGGTTGATGGGAACATTCAGTACTTC
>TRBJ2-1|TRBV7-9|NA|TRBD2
CASSLDGLAAYNEQFF
TGTGCCAGCAGCTTAGATGGACTAGCGGCTTACAATGAGCAGTTCTTC
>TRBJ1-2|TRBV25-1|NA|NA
CASSEGGSYGYTF
TGTGCCAGCAGTGAAGGGGGCAGCTATGGCTACACCTTC